This entry lists 32 T cell receptor beta chains sequenced from one sample in a study of blood T cells in healthy people across ages. A second about 7 to 12 cycle PCR used barcoded and J-beta primers. TCRdb independently ran MiXCR on the 5' RACE reads; one entry per CDR3 protein. The sample lists approximately 1,700,000 distinct CDR3 sequences, approximately 39% occurring once. Sequencing was done on a sample of blood. Source of these receptors: a human donor in good health.

This clonotype was counted ten times or more. The chain combines TRBV7-2 with TRBJ2-1; D is unresolved. The germline CDR1 and CDR2 sequences are SGHTA and FQGNSA. The V gene lost 1 base and the J gene lost 9 bases, with 7 bases spanning the gap. This CDR3 is built from 12 residues. DNA for the CDR3: TGTGCCAGCAGCTTAGATACGGGTGAGCAGTTCTTC. It translates to CASSLDTGEQFF.

V and J are TRBV20-1 and TRBJ2-1; tentative D call: TRBD2 (7 bases). Per germline, CDR1 DFQATT and CDR2 SNEGSKA (reference sequence). With 0 bases removed from V and 7 bases from J, the gap between germline ends came to 19 bases. The CDR3 is 16 residues long. CDR3 residues: CSARDLRGGALNEQFF. Here the CDR3 DNA reads TGCAGTGCTAGAGATCTAAGAGGGGGGGCTTTGAATGAGCAGTTCTTC.

The chain has TRBV7-9 and TRBJ2-2; D is ambiguous. The CDR3 has 15 amino acids. Looked up from germline, CDR1 is SEHNR and CDR2 is FQNEAQ (reference sequence). The germline V and J ends were trimmed by 4 bases and 0 bases, with 9 bases remaining between them. Written as DNA, the CDR3 is TGTGCCAGCAGCTCTCCGACACCGAACACCGGGGAGCTGTTTTTT. It translates to CASSSPTPNTGELFF.

This clonotype was observed a handful of times. The V gene is TRBV20-1, the J gene TRBJ1-1, with D uncertain. Germline V CDR1 and CDR2: DFQATT, SNEGSKA (reference sequence). The CDR3 has 14 amino acids. V was pared by 5 bases and J by 4 bases, with 17 bases between. CDR3 sequence reads: CSAPDPVRGTEAFF. CDR3 nucleotides: TGCAGTGCTCCCGACCCAGTTCGGGGCACTGAAGCTTTCTTT.

This clonotype has just a few counts. V and J are TRBV7-2 and TRBJ1-5, with D uncertain. The V gene lost 1 base and the J gene lost 1 base, with 8 bases spanning the gap. Germline V gene sequence: CDR1 SGHTA, CDR2 FQGNSA. This CDR3 is 15 amino acids long. The CDR3, as DNA: TGTGCCAGCAGCTTAGGGACCCACAGCAATCAGCCCCAGCATTTT. This encodes CASSLGTHSNQPQHF.

This clonotype was detected once. The chain couples TRBV9 to TRBJ1-2, with a possible D match to TRBD1 (6 bases). V gave up 6 bases and J gave up 0 bases, with 9 bases separating them. Germline V gene lookup returns CDR1 SGDLS and CDR2 YYNGEE. The CDR3 loop spans 13 amino acids. The DNA for the CDR3 is TGTGCCAGCAAGGGGGATACTAACTATGGCTACACCTTC. Protein sequence: CASKGDTNYGYTF.

This rearrangement joins TRBV28 to TRBJ2-4; 8 bases map to TRBD1. The J call may be mistaken, given a closer DNA end match to TRBJ2-7. Germline V gene data show CDR1 as MDHEN and CDR2 as SYDVKM. The CDR3 is made up of 13 amino acids. Here the CDR3 reads CASSHATGDEQYF. The DNA for the CDR3 is TGTGCCAGCAGTCATGCGACAGGGGACGAGCAGTACTTC.

This clonotype was counted once. A read error may be the cause here, since a much bigger clone is one base away. The chain recombines TRBV6-5 with TRBJ1-2, with TRBD1 matching over 7 bases. The CDR3 loop spans 13 amino acids. CDR1 is MNHEY and CDR2 is SVGAGI in the germline V gene. As DNA, the CDR3 is TGTGCCAGCAGTTGGGACAGATTCTATGGCTACATCTTC. Its protein is CASSWDRFYGYIF.

The rearrangement uses TRBV20-1 and TRBJ2-3; D is possibly TRBD1 (6 bases). The CDR3 is 15 residues long. Germline V gene sequence: CDR1 DFQATT, CDR2 SNEGSKA (reference sequence). V was pared by 5 bases and J by 4 bases, with 19 bases between. Written as DNA, the CDR3 is TGCAGTGCTGGACAGCAGGGAGTCGTTGCAGATACGCAGTATTTT. Translation gives CSAGQQGVVADTQYF.

This clonotype was picked up many times. The chain is built from TRBV7-9 and TRBJ1-2; the D gene is possibly TRBD1 (5 bases). Germline CDR1 reads SEHNR; CDR2 reads FQNEAQ (reference sequence). The CDR3 totals 13 residues. The V end was cut by 5 bases, the J end by 2 bases, with 9 bases between. CDR3 bases: TGTGCCAGCAGCCAGACAGAAAACTATGGCTACACCTTC. Protein: CASSQTENYGYTF.

DNA for the CDR3: TGCAGTGGGGGGGTAAACACAGATACGCAGTATTTT. Protein product: CSGGVNTDTQYF. V is TRBV20-1 and J is TRBJ2-3; D may be TRBD2 (6 bases). CDR3 length: 12 residues. V was clipped by 7 bases and J by 2 bases, with 10 bases between them. Germline V CDR1 and CDR2: DFQATT, SNEGSKA (reference sequence).

This clonotype has more than one count but fewer than ten. The chain carries TRBV15 and TRBJ2-2; TRBD2 might be the D (5 bases). With 3 bases removed from V and 4 bases from J, the gap between germline ends came to 9 bases. The V gene's germline CDR1 is LNHNV and CDR2 YYDKDF (reference sequence). The CDR3 runs 14 residues. The CDR3, as DNA: TGTGCCACCAGCAGCGGACTGACCACCGGGGAGCTGTTTTTT. Translating gives CATSSGLTTGELFF. Full variable domain (missing parts from reference TRBV15 and TRBJ2-2): DAMVIQNPRYQVTQFGKPVTLSCSQTLNHNVMYWYQQKSSQAPKLLFHYYDKDFNNEADTPDNFQSRRPNTSFCFLDIRSPGLGDTAMYLCATSSGLTTGELFFGEGSRLTVL.

There are a few counts of this clonotype. One end of the junction is discordant with germline, which a read error may explain. The V call is TRBV4-3, the J call TRBJ2-7, with TRBD2 matching 15 bases. Looked up from germline, CDR1 is LGHNA and CDR2 is YSLEER. The CDR3 extends over 16 amino acids. CDR3 residues: CASRQGTSGGSYEQYF. The CDR3 DNA is TGCGCCAGCAGACAAGGGACTAGCGGGGGGTCCTACGAGCAGTACTTC.

The sample holds a few counts of this clonotype. This chain links TRBV7-9 with TRBJ2-1; a possible D gene is TRBD2 (5 bases). Germline CDR1 and CDR2: SEHNR and FQNEAQ (reference sequence). The V and J ends lost 2 bases and 10 bases respectively, with 12 bases between them. The CDR3 runs 13 residues. CDR3 amino acids: CASSLISGIEQFF. CDR3 sequence (DNA): TGTGCCAGCAGCTTAATCAGCGGAATAGAGCAGTTCTTC.

This chain connects TRBV20-1 to TRBJ2-5, with TRBD1 matching over 7 bases. Trimming cost V 6 bases and J 0 bases; bases outside gene matches: 7. Germline V gives CDR1 DFQATT, CDR2 SNEGSKA (reference sequence). The CDR3 has 14 amino acids. The CDR3 DNA is TGCAGTGCCCAGACAGGGTACTACCAAGAGACCCAGTACTTC. Its translation: CSAQTGYYQETQYF.

This chain joins TRBV7-2 and TRBJ2-7; 10 bases are a match to TRBD2. The CDR3 covers 14 residues. The V gene's germline CDR1 is SGHTA and CDR2 FQGNSA. Trimming removed 4 bases from V and 3 bases from J; junction bases left unmatched: 3. The CDR3 region has the DNA TGTGCCAGCAGCTCTAGCGGGGGACTCTACGAGCAGTACTTC. It is translated as CASSSSGGLYEQYF.

This clonotype showed up just a few times. The rearrangement links TRBV3-1 to TRBJ2-3, with D possibly matching TRBD2 (6 bases). The V gene lost 5 bases and the J gene lost 0 bases, with 12 bases spanning the gap. Germline values: CDR1 LGHDT, CDR2 YNNKEL (reference sequence). This CDR3 contains 15 residues. The CDR3 nucleotides are TGTGCCAGCAGCGTGGGACTCCAGAGCACAGATACGCAGTATTTT. Residues: CASSVGLQSTDTQYF.

In DNA form, the CDR3 reads TGCAGCGTTGAAGGGGGCGGTAGCGGGGGCACAGATACGCAGTATTTT. Translating it yields CSVEGGGSGGTDTQYF. This rearrangement joins TRBV29-1 to TRBJ2-3; 8 bases map to TRBD2. CDR3 length: 16 residues. CDR1 is SQVTM and CDR2 is ANQGSEA in the germline V gene. V lost 1 base to trimming and J lost 1 base; unmatched junction nucleotides: 7.

This chain connects TRBV5-1 to TRBJ2-1; TRBD1 aligns across 9 bases. Trimming took 2 bases from V and 10 from J; bases not matched to a gene: 4. The CDR3 consists of 13 residues. Germline V gene data show CDR1 as SGHRS and CDR2 as YFSETQ. The CDR3 DNA reads TGCGCCAGCAGCTTTACAGGGGGCGGAGAGCAGTTCTTC. This encodes CASSFTGGGEQFF.

In this sample, this clonotype turned up a few times. Here the CDR3 DNA reads TGCAGTGCTAGAGAGTTTCTCCAGGAGCAGTATTTT. Translating gives CSAREFLQEQYF. V is TRBV20-1 and J is TRBJ2-3; D unclear. V lost 0 bases and J 11 bases, leaving 12 bases between the germline ends. The length of the CDR3 is 12 residues. The germline V gene encodes CDR1 DFQATT and CDR2 SNEGSKA (reference sequence).

The rearrangement links TRBV4-2 to TRBJ1-4; D may be TRBD1 (5 bases). The CDR3 covers 16 residues. The V and J ends lost 2 bases and 2 bases respectively, with 12 bases between them. CDR1 LGHNA and CDR2 YNFKEQ come from the germline V gene. The DNA of the CDR3 is TGTGCCAGCAGCCAAAGCCGGGAGGGGACTAATGAAAAACTGTTTTTT. It specifies CASSQSREGTNEKLFF.

J is TRBJ1-5 and V is TRBV6-5; TRBD1 agrees at 11 bases. Per the germline V gene, CDR1 is MNHEY and CDR2 is SVGAGI. This CDR3 has 16 residues. The V gene end was trimmed by 4 bases and the J gene end by 9 bases; junction bases not matched to a gene: 11. The CDR3 protein is CASSSRRTGGNRPQHF. In DNA, the CDR3 is TGTGCCAGCAGTTCGCGGCGGACAGGGGGCAACCGGCCCCAGCATTTT.

The chain couples TRBV3-1 to TRBJ1-2; no clear D gene. Deletions cut 0 bases from V and 5 bases from J, with 10 bases between. Germline V gene data show CDR1 as LGHDT and CDR2 as YNNKEL (reference sequence). The CDR3 is 14 amino acids. The CDR3 DNA reads as TGTGCCAGCAGCCAAGATACGCTGGGGTATGGCTACACCTTC. This encodes CASSQDTLGYGYTF.

V usage is TRBV7-8 and J usage is TRBJ2-1; D possibly corresponds to TRBD2 (6 bases). The CDR3 is 16 residues long. Trimming removed 5 bases from V and 4 bases from J, with 18 bases in between. Germline assignment: CDR1 SGHVS and CDR2 FQNEAQ. CDR3 sequence: CASSPAGGVWYNEQFF. Written as DNA, the CDR3 is TGTGCCAGCAGCCCCGCCGGGGGAGTATGGTACAATGAGCAGTTCTTC.

The chain uses TRBV5-1 and TRBJ1-6; no clear D. With 0 bases removed from V and 9 bases from J, the gap between germline ends came to 10 bases. The CDR3 sequence is 14 residues long. Looked up from germline, CDR1 is SGHRS and CDR2 is YFSETQ. The CDR3 is CASSLADISSPLHF. The DNA of the CDR3 is TGCGCCAGCAGCTTGGCTGACATCAGTTCACCCCTCCACTTT.

The V gene is TRBV20-1, the J gene TRBJ2-1, with D perhaps matching TRBD2 (6 bases). The CDR3 is made up of 15 amino acids. Trimming cost V 2 bases and J 0 bases, with 11 bases left between them. CDR1 and CDR2 from the germline V gene are DFQATT and SNEGSKA (reference sequence). The CDR3 DNA is TGCAGTGCTAGAAGGACCGGGGGCTCCTACAATGAGCAGTTCTTC. It encodes CSARRTGGSYNEQFF.

This rearrangement joins TRBV11-1 to TRBJ1-1, with D perhaps TRBD1 (5 bases). Trimming took 7 bases from V and 4 from J, leaving 16 bases between them. From germline, CDR1 is SGHAT and CDR2 FQDESV (reference sequence). The CDR3 runs 14 residues. The chain's CDR3 is CASILERGSTEAFF. In nucleotides, the CDR3 is TGTGCCAGCATCTTGGAGAGGGGCAGCACTGAAGCTTTCTTT.

V gene TRBV3-1 combines with J gene TRBJ2-2; D unclear. Trimming shortened V by 1 base and J by 6 bases, and 12 bases separated the two germline ends. The CDR3 is 15 residues long. CDR1 is LGHDT, CDR2 YNNKEL, per germline (reference sequence). The CDR3 DNA follows: TGTGCCAGCAGCCAAGGTCGGGTTTTCGCCGGGGAGCTGTTTTTT. Protein sequence: CASSQGRVFAGELFF.

This clonotype was counted between two and nine times. The rearrangement uses TRBV4-2 and TRBJ1-2; no reliable D call. The CDR3 contains 15 residues. The germline gives CDR1 LGHNA, CDR2 YNFKEQ. V lost 0 bases and J lost 5, with 13 bases in between. The CDR3 loop reads CASSQDLGTWYGYTF. The CDR3 DNA follows: TGTGCCAGCAGCCAAGATCTGGGCACCTGGTATGGCTACACCTTC.

The rearrangement links TRBV29-1 to TRBJ1-1, with D possibly matching TRBD1 (5 bases). The V gene lost 6 bases and the J gene lost 6 bases, with 17 bases spanning the gap. The CDR3 is 13 amino acids. Germline V gene lookup returns CDR1 SQVTM and CDR2 ANQGSEA. CDR3 DNA sequence: TGCAGCGTGATGGGGCGGTCATTGTCTGAAGCTTTCTTT. This gives the protein CSVMGRSLSEAFF.

This clonotype appeared a few times. This chain links TRBV4-3 with TRBJ1-4, with a tentative D call TRBD1 (5 bases). The length of the CDR3 is 16 residues. CDR1 is LGHNA, CDR2 YSLEER, per germline. Trimming shortened V by 6 bases and J by 4 bases, and 18 bases separated the two germline ends. The CDR3 sequence is CASSRDETAHNEKLFF. The CDR3 bases are TGCGCCAGCAGTCGAGATGAGACAGCTCATAATGAAAAACTGTTTTTT.

The chain links TRBV6-5 to TRBJ1-2, with 7 bases matching TRBD1. The CDR3 runs 15 residues. In germline, CDR1 is MNHEY, CDR2 SVGAGI. V was clipped by 4 bases and J by 3 bases; unmatched bases: 8. This chain's CDR3 is CASSFSPGTDYGYTF. The CDR3, as DNA: TGTGCCAGCAGTTTTAGCCCGGGGACAGACTATGGCTACACCTTC.